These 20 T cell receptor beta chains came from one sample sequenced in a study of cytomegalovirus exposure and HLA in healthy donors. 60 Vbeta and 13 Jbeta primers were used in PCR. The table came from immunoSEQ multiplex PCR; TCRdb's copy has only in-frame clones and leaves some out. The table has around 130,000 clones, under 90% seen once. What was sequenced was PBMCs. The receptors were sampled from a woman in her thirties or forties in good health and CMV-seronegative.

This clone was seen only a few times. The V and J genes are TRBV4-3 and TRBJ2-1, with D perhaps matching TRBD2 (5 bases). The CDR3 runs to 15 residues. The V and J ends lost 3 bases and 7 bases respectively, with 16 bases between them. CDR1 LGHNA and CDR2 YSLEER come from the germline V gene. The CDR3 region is CASSQHHSLANEQFF. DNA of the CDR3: TGCGCCAGCAGCCAGCATCATTCTCTAGCTAATGAGCAGTTCTTC.

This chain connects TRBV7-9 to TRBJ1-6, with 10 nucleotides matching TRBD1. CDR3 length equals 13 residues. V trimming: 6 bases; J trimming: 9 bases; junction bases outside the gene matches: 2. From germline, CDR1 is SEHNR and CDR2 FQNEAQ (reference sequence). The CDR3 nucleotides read TGTGCCAGCAGTAGACAGGGGGCTTCACCCCTCCACTTT. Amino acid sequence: CASSRQGASPLHF.

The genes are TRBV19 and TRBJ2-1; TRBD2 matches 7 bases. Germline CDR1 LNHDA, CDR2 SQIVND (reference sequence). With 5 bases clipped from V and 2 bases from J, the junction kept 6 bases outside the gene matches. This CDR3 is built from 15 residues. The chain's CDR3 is CASSLRDYPYNEQFF. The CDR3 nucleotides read TGTGCCAGTAGTCTCCGGGACTACCCCTACAATGAGCAGTTCTTC.

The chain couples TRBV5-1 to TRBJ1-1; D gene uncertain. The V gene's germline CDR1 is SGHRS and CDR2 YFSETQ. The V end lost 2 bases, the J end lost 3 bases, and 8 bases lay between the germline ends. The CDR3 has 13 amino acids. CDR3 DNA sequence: TGCGCCAGCAGCTTTAAGAGGGACACTGAAGCTTTCTTT. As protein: CASSFKRDTEAFF.

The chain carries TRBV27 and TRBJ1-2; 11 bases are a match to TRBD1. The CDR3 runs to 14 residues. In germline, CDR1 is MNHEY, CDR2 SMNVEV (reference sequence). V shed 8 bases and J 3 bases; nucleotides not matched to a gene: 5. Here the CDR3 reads CASSGTGGHYGYTF. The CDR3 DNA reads TGTGCCAGCTCCGGGACAGGGGGTCACTATGGCTACACCTTC.

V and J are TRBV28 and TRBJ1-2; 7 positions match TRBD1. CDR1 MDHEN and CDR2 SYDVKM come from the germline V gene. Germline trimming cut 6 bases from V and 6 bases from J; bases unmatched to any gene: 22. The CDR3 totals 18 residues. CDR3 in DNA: TGTGCCAGCAGATCAGCCCCGGGACAGTCCTATAGTGCCCATGGCTACACCTTC. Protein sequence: CASRSAPGQSYSAHGYTF.

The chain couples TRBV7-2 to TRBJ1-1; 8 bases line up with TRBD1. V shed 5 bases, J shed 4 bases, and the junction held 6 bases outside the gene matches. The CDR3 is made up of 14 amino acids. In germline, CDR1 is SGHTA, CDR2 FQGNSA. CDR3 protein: CASSPSTGVTEAFF. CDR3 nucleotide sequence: TGTGCCAGCAGCCCATCGACAGGGGTCACTGAAGCTTTCTTT.

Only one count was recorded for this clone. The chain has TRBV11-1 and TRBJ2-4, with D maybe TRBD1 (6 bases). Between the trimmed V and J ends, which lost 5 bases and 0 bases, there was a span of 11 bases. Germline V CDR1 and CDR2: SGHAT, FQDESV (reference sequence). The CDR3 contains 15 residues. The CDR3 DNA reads TGTGCCAGCAGCACACCAGGGGTAGCCAAAAACATTCAGTACTTC. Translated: CASSTPGVAKNIQYF. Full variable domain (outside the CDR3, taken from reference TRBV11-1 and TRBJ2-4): EAEVAQSPRYKITEKSQAVAFWCDPISGHATLYWYRQILGQGPELLVQFQDESVVDDSQLPKDRFSAERLKGVDSTLKIQPAELGDSAMYLCASSTPGVAKNIQYFGAGTRLSVL.

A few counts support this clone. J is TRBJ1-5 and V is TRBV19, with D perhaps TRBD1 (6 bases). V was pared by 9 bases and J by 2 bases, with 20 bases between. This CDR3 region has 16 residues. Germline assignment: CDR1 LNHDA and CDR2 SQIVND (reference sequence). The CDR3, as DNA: TGTGCCAGCAGCTTAACGGGGGGCGCGCGCAATCAGCCCCAGCATTTT. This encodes CASSLTGGARNQPQHF.

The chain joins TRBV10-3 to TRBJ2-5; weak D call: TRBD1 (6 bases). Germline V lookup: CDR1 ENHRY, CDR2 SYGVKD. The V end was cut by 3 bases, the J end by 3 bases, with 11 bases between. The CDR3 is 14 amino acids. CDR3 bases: TGTGCCATCAGTGAATACAGGGTGGAAGAGACCCAGTACTTC. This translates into CAISEYRVEETQYF.

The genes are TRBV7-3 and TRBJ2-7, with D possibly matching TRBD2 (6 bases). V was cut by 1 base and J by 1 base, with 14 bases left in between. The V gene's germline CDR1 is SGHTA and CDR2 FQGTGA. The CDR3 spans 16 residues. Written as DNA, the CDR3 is TGTGCCAGCAGCTTAATCCCCACCGGGACTTCCTACGAGCAGTACTTC. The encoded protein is CASSLIPTGTSYEQYF.

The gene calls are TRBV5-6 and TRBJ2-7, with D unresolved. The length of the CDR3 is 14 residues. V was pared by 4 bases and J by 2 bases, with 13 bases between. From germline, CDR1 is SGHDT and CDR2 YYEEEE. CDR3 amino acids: CASSPVSLTYEQYF. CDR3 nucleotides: TGTGCCAGCAGCCCCGTAAGCTTGACCTACGAGCAGTACTTC.

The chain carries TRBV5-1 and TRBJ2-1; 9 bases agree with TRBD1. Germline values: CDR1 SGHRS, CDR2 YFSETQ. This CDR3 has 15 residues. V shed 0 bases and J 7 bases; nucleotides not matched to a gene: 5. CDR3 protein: CASSLETGGWNEQFF. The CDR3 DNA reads TGCGCCAGCAGCTTGGAGACAGGGGGGTGGAATGAGCAGTTCTTC.

The CDR3 DNA reads as TGTGCCATTAGGACAGGGGAAGGCAATCAGCCCCAGCATTTT. Its translation: CAIRTGEGNQPQHF. This chain joins TRBV10-3 and TRBJ1-5, with 9 bases fitting TRBD1. The V gene's germline CDR1 is ENHRY and CDR2 SYGVKD. There are 14 residues in the CDR3. J was trimmed by 2 bases and V by 9 bases; bases with no gene match: 5.

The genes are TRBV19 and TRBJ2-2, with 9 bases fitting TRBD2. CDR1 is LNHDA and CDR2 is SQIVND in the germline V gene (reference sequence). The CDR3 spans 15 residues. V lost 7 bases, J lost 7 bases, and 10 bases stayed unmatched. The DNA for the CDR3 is TGTGCCAGTATTGGAGTAGCGGGAGCGATCGGGGAGCTGTTTTTT. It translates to CASIGVAGAIGELFF.

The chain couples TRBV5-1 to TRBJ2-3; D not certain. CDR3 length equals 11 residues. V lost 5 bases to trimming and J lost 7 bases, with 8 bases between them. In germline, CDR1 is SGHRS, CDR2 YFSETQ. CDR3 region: CASRALNTQYF. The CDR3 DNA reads TGCGCCAGCAGGGCCCTGAATACGCAGTATTTT.

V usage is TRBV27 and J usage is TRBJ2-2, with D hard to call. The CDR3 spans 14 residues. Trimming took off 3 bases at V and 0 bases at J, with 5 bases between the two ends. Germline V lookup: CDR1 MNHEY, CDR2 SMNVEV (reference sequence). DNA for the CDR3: TGTGCCAGCAGTTTCGGAGCGAACACCGGGGAGCTGTTTTTT. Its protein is CASSFGANTGELFF.

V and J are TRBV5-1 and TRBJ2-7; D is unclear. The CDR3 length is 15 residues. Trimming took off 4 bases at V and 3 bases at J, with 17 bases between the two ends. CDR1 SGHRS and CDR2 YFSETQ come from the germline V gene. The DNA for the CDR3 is TGCGCCAGCAGCCAAACACTGGAGCTAAACTACGAGCAGTACTTC. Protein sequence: CASSQTLELNYEQYF.

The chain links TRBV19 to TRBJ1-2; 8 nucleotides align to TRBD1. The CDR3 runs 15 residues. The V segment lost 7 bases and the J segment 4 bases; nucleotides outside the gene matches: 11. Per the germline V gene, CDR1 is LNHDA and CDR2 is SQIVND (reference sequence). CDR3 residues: CASNPTGGEGYGYTF. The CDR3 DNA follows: TGTGCCAGTAACCCCACAGGGGGAGAGGGCTATGGCTACACCTTC.

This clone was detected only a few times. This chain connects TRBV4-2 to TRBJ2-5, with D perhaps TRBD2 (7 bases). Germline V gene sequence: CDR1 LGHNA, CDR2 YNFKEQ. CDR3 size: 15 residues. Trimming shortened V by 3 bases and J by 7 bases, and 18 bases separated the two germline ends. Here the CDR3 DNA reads TGTGCCAGCAGCCAGGATGGGGGGGCCCAGGGGACCCAGTACTTC. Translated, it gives CASSQDGGAQGTQYF.